This TCR beta chain comes out of a study of cytomegalovirus exposure and HLA in healthy donors. Germline V gives CDR1 SGHRS, CDR2 YFSETQ. The germline V and J ends were trimmed by 2 bases and 3 bases, with 8 bases remaining between them. The CDR3 sequence is 13 residues long. This PCR relied on a set of 60 Vbeta primers and 13 Jbeta primers. Data came from immunoSEQ multiplex PCR; TCRdb stores just in-frame clones and leaves some out. This table has under 150,000 clones, about 72% appearing once. The study, taken as a whole, reports: CMV serostatus alone was available as immune exposure information.

As regards this clone: The antigen remains unidentified.

The sequencing sample was made of PBMCs. The chain joins TRBV5-1 to TRBJ1-1; the D is unclear. The clonotype was recovered from a man aged 40-49 years in good health and CMV-seronegative. CDR3: CASSFAGDTEAFF. CDR3 nucleotides: TGCGCCAGCAGCTTCGCCGGGGACACTGAAGCTTTCTTT.